This T cell receptor beta chain comes out of a study of beta chain features in type 1 diabetes. Study details: Examination spanned around 110,000,000 sorted cells from all samples.

Findings of the study overall: In type 1 diabetes patients, VDJ junctions had fewer insertions; deletions at these junctions were more frequent. All four CD4+ subsets from Type 1 diabetes patients carried moderately but significantly shorter TCRB CDR3s.

This CDR3 has 13 residues. Trimming at V came to 2 bases and at J to 8 bases, leaving 4 bases not matched to a gene. Germline CDR1 MNHEY, CDR2 SVGAGI. This clone was seen more than once but under ten times. Antigen unknown. Expressed TCRB transcripts were sequenced after all isolated RNA was converted to cDNA. Using immunoSEQ multiplex PCR, the repertoire was profiled, and TCRdb retains in-frame clones only, with some absent. This sample has hundreds of thousands of clones, with less than 20% found just once. V gene TRBV6-5 combines with J gene TRBJ1-1; 8 nucleotides align to TRBD1. Material: naive CD4+ T cells from blood. The receptor was derived from a man aged 18-30 years in good health. The CDR3 loop is CASSYPWTGEAFF. In nucleotides, the CDR3 is TGTGCCAGCAGTTACCCTTGGACAGGGGAAGCTTTCTTT.